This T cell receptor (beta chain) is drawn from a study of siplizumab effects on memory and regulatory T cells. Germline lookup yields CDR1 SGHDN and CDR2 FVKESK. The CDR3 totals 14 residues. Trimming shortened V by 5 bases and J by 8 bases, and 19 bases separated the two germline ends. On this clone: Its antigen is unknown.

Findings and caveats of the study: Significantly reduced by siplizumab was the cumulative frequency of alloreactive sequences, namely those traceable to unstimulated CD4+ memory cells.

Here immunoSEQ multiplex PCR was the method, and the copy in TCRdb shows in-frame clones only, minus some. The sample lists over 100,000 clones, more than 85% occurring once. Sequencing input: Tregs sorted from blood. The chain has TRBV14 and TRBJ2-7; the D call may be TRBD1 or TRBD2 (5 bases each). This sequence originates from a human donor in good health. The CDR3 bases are TGTGCCAGCAGCGGACGGGACGGCCGTTTAAAGCAGTACTTC. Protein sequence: CASSGRDGRLKQYF.